The 13 T cell receptor beta chains in this list originate from one sample, sequenced in a study of T cells in Graves' hyperthyroidism and ophthalmopathy. Researchers amplified the TCR beta CDR3 regions from RNA transcripts. The primer set for the first-round RT-PCR of the TCR CDR3 was HTBI. TCRdb fed the multiplex PCR reads into MiXCR, producing one record per CDR3 protein. Among fewer than 450,000 distinct CDR3 sequences listed, roughly 18% were seen once. The sequencing input was blood. These receptors came from a man younger than 35 with Graves' ophthalmopathy.

Ten or more counts support this clonotype. The chain joins TRBV20-1 to TRBJ1-2; 12 bases line up with TRBD1. The CDR3 spans 15 residues. Germline V gene lookup returns CDR1 DFQATT and CDR2 SNEGSKA (reference sequence). J lost 13 bases, V lost 3 bases, and 15 bases had no gene match. The CDR3, as DNA: TGCAGTGCTAGGGACTTCCCGGGACAGGGGGCCCTCTCCACCTTC. It specifies CSARDFPGQGALSTF.

V is TRBV19 and J is TRBJ2-7; D is perhaps TRBD2 (6 bases). Germline V gives CDR1 LNHDA, CDR2 SQIVND (reference sequence). Trimming removed 5 bases at V and 5 bases at J, with 13 bases between. The CDR3 contains 13 residues. CDR3 protein: CASSPPGVDEQYF. In DNA form, the CDR3 reads TGTGCCAGTAGTCCCCCGGGAGTTGACGAGCAGTACTTC.

The chain links TRBV6-2 or TRBV6-3 to TRBJ2-2, with D uncertain. The germline CDR1 and CDR2 sequences are MNHEY and SVGEGT. This CDR3 has 14 residues. With 8 bases removed from V and 0 bases from J, the gap between germline ends came to 10 bases. The CDR3 DNA reads TGTGCCAGCCAAACAGACGCGAACACCGGGGAGCTGTTTTTT. Amino acid sequence: CASQTDANTGELFF.

In this sample, this clonotype turned up a few times. The J gene is TRBJ1-2, the V gene TRBV13; TRBD1 matches 9 bases. CDR1 PRHDT and CDR2 FYEKMQ come from the germline V gene (reference sequence). Germline trimming cut 5 bases from V and 9 bases from J; bases unmatched to any gene: 13. The length of the CDR3 is 15 residues. The CDR3 is CASSTTPGTGWSYTF. CDR3 in DNA: TGTGCCAGCAGCACTACACCCGGGACAGGGTGGAGCTACACCTTC.

Many counts were recorded for this clonotype. This chain joins TRBV24-1 and TRBJ1-2, with 8 bases aligning to TRBD1. Germline assignment: CDR1 KGHDR and CDR2 SFDVKD. V dropped 5 bases and J dropped 7; count of bases not matched to a gene: 11. This CDR3 region has 15 residues. The CDR3 DNA sequence: TGTGCCACCAGTGCCCGGGACAGGACACTTGGTGGCTACACCTTC. Encoded protein: CATSARDRTLGGYTF.

This chain links TRBV4-1 with TRBJ1-1; no firm D call. Germline V lookup: CDR1 MGHRA, CDR2 YSYEKL. The CDR3 has 13 amino acids. With 4 bases removed from V and 6 bases from J, the gap between germline ends came to 12 bases. CDR3 sequence: CASSLRGLAEAFF. The CDR3 DNA is TGCGCCAGCAGCCTGAGAGGGCTGGCTGAAGCTTTCTTT.

The sample holds many counts of this clonotype. The V call is TRBV28, the J call TRBJ2-2; D perhaps matches TRBD2 (5 bases). The V gene lost 8 bases and the J gene lost 3 bases, with 22 bases spanning the gap. This CDR3 comprises 17 residues. The V gene's germline CDR1 is MDHEN and CDR2 SYDVKM. The chain's CDR3 is CASYWTYTVVDTGELFF. The CDR3 DNA follows: TGTGCCAGCTACTGGACTTACACCGTTGTGGACACCGGGGAGCTGTTTTTT.

About this clonotype itself: The junction shows a germline mismatch at one end, possibly a read error. The chain couples TRBV5-1 to TRBJ1-2, with 10 bases lining up with TRBD1. The CDR3 is 14 amino acids. The germline V gene encodes CDR1 SGHRS and CDR2 YFSETQ. CDR3 nucleotides: TGTGCCAGCAGCTTGGTGGGACAGGGGTATGGCTACACCTTC. Amino acid sequence: CASSLVGQGYGYTF.

V gene TRBV11-2 combines with J gene TRBJ2-1, with 8 bases lining up with TRBD1. This CDR3 contains 13 residues. CDR1 is SGHAT, CDR2 FQNNGV, per germline. V dropped 5 bases and J dropped 7; count of bases not matched to a gene: 4. The CDR3 nucleotides are TGTGCCAGCAGCCAAGACAGGGGAAATGAGCAGTTCTTC. Amino acids: CASSQDRGNEQFF.

The chain carries TRBV6-1 and TRBJ1-2; no definite D call. V was cut by 10 bases and J by 3 bases, with 15 bases left in between. This CDR3 contains 13 residues. CDR1 and CDR2 from the germline V gene are MNHNS and SASEGT. The CDR3 nucleotides are TGTGCCATCCGGTCCGAAGTGGACTATGGCTACACCTTC. Its protein is CAIRSEVDYGYTF.

The table lists this clonotype with a few counts. V gene TRBV9 combines with J gene TRBJ2-1; no reliable D call. CDR1 is SGDLS, CDR2 YYNGEE, per germline. V shed 1 base and J shed 6 bases, with 14 bases lying between them. The CDR3 totals 15 residues. This CDR3 reads CASSVLGLRTNEQFF. The CDR3, as DNA: TGTGCCAGCAGCGTACTGGGTCTTCGAACCAATGAGCAGTTCTTC. The whole variable domain, remainder taken from reference TRBV9 and TRBJ2-1, is DSGVTQTPKHLITATGQRVTLRCSPRSGDLSVYWYQQSLDQGLQFLIQYYNGEERAKGNILERFSAQQFPDLHSELNLSSLELGDSALYFCASSVLGLRTNEQFFGPGTRLTVL.

In this sample, this clonotype turned up many times. The rearrangement joins TRBV10-2 to TRBJ2-1; 8 bases map to TRBD2. This CDR3 is 13 amino acids long. The germline CDR1 and CDR2 sequences are WSHSY and SAAADI. V lost 6 bases to trimming and J lost 8 bases; unmatched junction nucleotides: 6. CDR3 residues: CASRVSSGDEQFF. In nucleotides, the CDR3 is TGCGCCAGCAGGGTCAGTAGCGGGGATGAGCAGTTCTTC.

This clonotype was seen at least ten times. V gene TRBV18 combines with J gene TRBJ1-5, with no clear D. The CDR3 sequence is 16 residues long. V lost 2 bases and J lost 6, with 17 bases in between. The germline CDR1 and CDR2 sequences are KGHSH and LQKENI. The CDR3 sequence is CASSPTSGPLGQPQHF. CDR3 nucleotide sequence: TGTGCCAGCTCACCAACAAGTGGGCCACTGGGTCAGCCCCAGCATTTT. The full variable domain, rest sourced from reference TRBV18 and TRBJ1-5, is NAGVMQNPRHLVRRRGQEARLRCSPMKGHSHVYWYRQLPEEGLKFMVYLQKENIIDESGMPKERFSAEFPKEGPSILRIQQVVRGDSAAYFCASSPTSGPLGQPQHFGDGTRLSIL.